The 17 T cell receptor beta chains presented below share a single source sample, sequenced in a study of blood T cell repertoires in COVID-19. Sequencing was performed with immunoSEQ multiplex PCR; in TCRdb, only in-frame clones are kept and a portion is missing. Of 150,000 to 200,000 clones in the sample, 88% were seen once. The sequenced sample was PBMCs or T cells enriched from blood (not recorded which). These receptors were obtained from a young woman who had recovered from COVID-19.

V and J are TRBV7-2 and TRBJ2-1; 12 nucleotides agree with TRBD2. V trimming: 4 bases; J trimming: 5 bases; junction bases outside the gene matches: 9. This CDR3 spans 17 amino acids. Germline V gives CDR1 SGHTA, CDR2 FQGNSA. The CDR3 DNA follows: TGTGCCAGCAGCTGGTCTAGCGGGGGGGCAGGGCACAATGAGCAGTTCTTC. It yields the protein CASSWSSGGAGHNEQFF.

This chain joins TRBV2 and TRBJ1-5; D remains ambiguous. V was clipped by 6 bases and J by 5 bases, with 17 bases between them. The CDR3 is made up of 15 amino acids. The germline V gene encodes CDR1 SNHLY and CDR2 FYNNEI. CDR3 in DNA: TGTGCCAGCAGGCGGCCAGGAGGAGTAGATCAGCCCCAGCATTTT. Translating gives CASRRPGGVDQPQHF.

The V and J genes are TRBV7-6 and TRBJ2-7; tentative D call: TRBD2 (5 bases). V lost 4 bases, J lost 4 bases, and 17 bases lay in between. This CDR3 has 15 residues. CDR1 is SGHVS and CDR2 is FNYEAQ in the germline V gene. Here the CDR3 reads CASSSPYSSGYEQYF. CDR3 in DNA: TGTGCCAGCAGCTCCCCTTACAGTTCGGGGTACGAGCAGTACTTC.

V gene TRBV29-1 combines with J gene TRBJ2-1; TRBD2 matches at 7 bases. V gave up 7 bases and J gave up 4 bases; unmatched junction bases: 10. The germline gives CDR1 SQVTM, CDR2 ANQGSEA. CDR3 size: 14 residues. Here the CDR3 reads CSAGAASGYNEQFF. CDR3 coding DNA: TGCAGCGCCGGTGCTGCTAGCGGATACAATGAGCAGTTCTTC.

In DNA form, the CDR3 reads TGCAGCGTTGCCCTTAAACACACAGATACGCAGTATTTT. Translated: CSVALKHTDTQYF. The J gene is TRBJ2-3, the V gene TRBV29-1, with D unresolved. Germline assignment: CDR1 SQVTM and CDR2 ANQGSEA. V gave up 4 bases and J gave up 2 bases, with 10 bases separating them. CDR3 size: 13 residues.

The CDR3 sequence is CASSQDLASGVREQYF. In DNA, the CDR3 is TGTGCCAGCAGCCAAGACCTGGCTAGCGGGGTTCGGGAGCAGTACTTC. The chain uses TRBV3-1 (or the pseudogene TRBV3-2) and TRBJ2-7; TRBD2 matches at 9 bases. Germline loops: CDR1 LGHDT, CDR2 YNNKEL (reference sequence). J lost 7 bases, V lost 0 bases, and 10 bases had no gene match. This CDR3 contains 16 residues.

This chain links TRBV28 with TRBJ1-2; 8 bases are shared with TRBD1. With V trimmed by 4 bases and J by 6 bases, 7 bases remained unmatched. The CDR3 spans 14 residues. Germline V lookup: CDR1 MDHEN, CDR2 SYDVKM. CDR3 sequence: CASSSRETGDGYTF. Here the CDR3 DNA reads TGTGCCAGCAGTTCCCGAGAGACAGGGGATGGCTACACCTTC.

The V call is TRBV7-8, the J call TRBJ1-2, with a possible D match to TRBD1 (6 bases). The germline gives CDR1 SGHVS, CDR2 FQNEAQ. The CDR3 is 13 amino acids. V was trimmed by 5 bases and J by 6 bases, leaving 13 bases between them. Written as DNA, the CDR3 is TGTGCCAGCAGCGCGCAAGGGGGAAATGGCTACACCTTC. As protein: CASSAQGGNGYTF. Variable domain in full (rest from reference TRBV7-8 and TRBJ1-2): GAGVSQSPRYKVAKRGQDVALRCDPISGHVSLFWYQQALGQGPEFLTYFQNEAQLDKSGLPSDRFFAERPEGSVSTLKIQRTQQEDSAVYLCASSAQGGNGYTFGSGTRLTVV.

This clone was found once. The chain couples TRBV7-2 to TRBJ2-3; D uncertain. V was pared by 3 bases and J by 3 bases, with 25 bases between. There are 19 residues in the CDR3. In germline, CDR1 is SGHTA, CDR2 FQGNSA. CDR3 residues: CASSFGRYSHKLSTDTQYF. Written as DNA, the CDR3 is TGTGCCAGCAGCTTTGGCAGGTACTCACACAAGCTTTCAACAGATACGCAGTATTTT.

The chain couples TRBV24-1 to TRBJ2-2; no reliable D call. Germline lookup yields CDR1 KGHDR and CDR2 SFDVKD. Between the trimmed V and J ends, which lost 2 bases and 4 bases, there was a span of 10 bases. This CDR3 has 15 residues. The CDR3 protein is CATSDSARITGELFF. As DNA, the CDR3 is TGTGCCACCAGTGATTCCGCCAGAATCACCGGGGAGCTGTTTTTT.

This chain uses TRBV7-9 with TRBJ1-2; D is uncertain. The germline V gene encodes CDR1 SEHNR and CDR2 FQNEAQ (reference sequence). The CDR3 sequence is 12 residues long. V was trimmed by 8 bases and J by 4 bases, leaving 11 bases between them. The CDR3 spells CASGSSGYGYTF. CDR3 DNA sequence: TGTGCCAGCGGCTCGTCGGGCTATGGCTACACCTTC.

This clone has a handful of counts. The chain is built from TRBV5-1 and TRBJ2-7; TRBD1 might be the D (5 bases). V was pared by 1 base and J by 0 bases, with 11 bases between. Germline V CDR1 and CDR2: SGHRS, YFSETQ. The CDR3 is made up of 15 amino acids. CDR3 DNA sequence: TGCGCCAGCAGCTTGCAAGGGGAAGGCTCCTACGAGCAGTACTTC. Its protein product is CASSLQGEGSYEQYF.

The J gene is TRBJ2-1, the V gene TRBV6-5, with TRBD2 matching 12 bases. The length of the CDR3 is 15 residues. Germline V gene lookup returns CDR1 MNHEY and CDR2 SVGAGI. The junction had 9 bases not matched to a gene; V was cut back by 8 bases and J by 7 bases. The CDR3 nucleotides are TGTGCCAGCTGGCTAGCGGGAGGGCCATGGAATGAGCAGTTCTTC. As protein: CASWLAGGPWNEQFF.

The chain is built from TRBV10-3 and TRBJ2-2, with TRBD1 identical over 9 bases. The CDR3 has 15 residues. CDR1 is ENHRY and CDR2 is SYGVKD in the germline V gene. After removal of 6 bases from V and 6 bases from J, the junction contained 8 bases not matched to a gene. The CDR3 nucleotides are TGTGCCATCAGGAACATACAGGGGGCGCCCGGGGAGCTGTTTTTT. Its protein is CAIRNIQGAPGELFF.

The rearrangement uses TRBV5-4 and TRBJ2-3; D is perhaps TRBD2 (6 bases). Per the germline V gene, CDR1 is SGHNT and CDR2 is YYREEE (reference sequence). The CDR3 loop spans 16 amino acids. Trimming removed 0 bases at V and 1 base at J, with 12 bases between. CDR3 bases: TGTGCCAGCAGCTTGGATCTAGCGTACCGCACAGATACGCAGTATTTT. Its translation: CASSLDLAYRTDTQYF.

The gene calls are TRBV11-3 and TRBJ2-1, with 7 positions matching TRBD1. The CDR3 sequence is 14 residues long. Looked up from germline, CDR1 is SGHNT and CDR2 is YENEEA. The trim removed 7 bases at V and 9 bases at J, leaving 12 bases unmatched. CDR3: CASNGAGGTGEQFF. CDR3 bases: TGTGCCAGCAATGGGGCAGGGGGAACGGGTGAGCAGTTCTTC.

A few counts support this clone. The CDR3: CASSETGGAQQPQHF. DNA of the CDR3: TGTGCCAGCAGTGAAACAGGGGGCGCACAACAGCCCCAGCATTTT. The chain employs TRBV28 and TRBJ1-5, with 9 nucleotides matching TRBD1. The J segment lost 7 bases and the V segment lost 5 bases, leaving 9 bases of the junction unmatched. The germline V gene has CDR1 MDHEN and CDR2 SYDVKM. The CDR3 is 15 residues long.